Sequencing of this T cell receptor (beta chain) was carried out in a study of cytomegalovirus exposure and HLA in healthy donors. Notes on the study in general: In a later analysis, at a false discovery rate of 0.05, fewer than 20,000 TCR beta sequences were associated with HLA alleles. Sequencing depth roughly uniform across donors was assumed in presence/absence analyses. Among TCR beta chains, those listed as cytomegalovirus-associated numbered more than 150.

Per the germline V gene, CDR1 is LGHNA and CDR2 is YNFKEQ. V was cut by 2 bases and J by 1 base, with 16 bases left in between. The CDR3 contains 17 residues. Donors were ostensibly healthy at sampling, although undocumented immune exposures were probable. On this clone itself: Its antigen is undetermined.

Amplification used 60 Vbeta primers and 13 Jbeta primers. The method was immunoSEQ multiplex PCR; TCRdb's version includes in-frame clones alone and lacks a portion of them. This sample's table has 200,000 or so clones. The rearrangement joins TRBV4-2 to TRBJ2-3; D gene uncertain. The receptor comes from a boy between 10 and 17 years old in good health and CMV-seronegative. What was sequenced was PBMCs. The DNA of the CDR3 is TGTGCCAGCAGCCAACTCCTCCCAGTGATGGGCACAGATACGCAGTATTTT. Translating gives CASSQLLPVMGTDTQYF.